The entry below describes one T cell receptor (beta chain). Method: immunoSEQ multiplex PCR; TCRdb's copy keeps in-frame clones and lacks some. This table has roughly 53,000 clones, over 80% appearing once. The sample belongs to a study of T cells in localized non-small cell lung cancer. The CDR3 contains 14 residues. Trimming removed 2 bases at V and 0 bases at J, with 7 bases between. Germline loops: CDR1 GTSNPN, CDR2 SVGIG (reference sequence). This rearrangement joins TRBV30 to TRBJ1-4, with D uncertain. The sequence was obtained from a man between 40 and 70 years old with stage III lung adenocarcinoma. This material consisted of peripheral blood mononuclear cells, taken before any cancer treatment. The CDR3, as DNA: TGTGCCTGGAGTCAGCGCGCAACTAATGAAAAACTGTTTTTT. Translation gives CAWSQRATNEKLFF.